A single T cell receptor beta chain is shown here with its context. Antigen unknown. Per the study methods: ImmunoSEQ only sent back junction sequences with no quality scores, so filtering was done differently. This table comes from immunoSEQ multiplex PCR, and its TCRdb copy is limited to in-frame clones, with some not included. The V and J calls and clone size are taken from that table; D and trimming were inferred from the DNA. The repertoire holds 450,000 to 700,000 clones, with about 95% as singletons. This entry comes from a study of shared clonotypes between healthy human individuals. General observations from the study: Naive subsets generally had larger estimated richness than memory subsets.

Positively selected for CCR7, the CD45RO-negative cells used as naive CD8 cells excluded terminally differentiated effector memory CD45RA+ cells. Trimming removed 4 bases at V and 4 bases at J, with 10 bases between. Germline V gives CDR1 SNHLY, CDR2 FYNNEI. The CDR3 length is 13 residues. Sequencing used naive CD8+ T cells sorted from blood. The origin of this receptor is a woman in her 30s in good health. The chain combines TRBV2 with TRBJ1-1; D might be TRBD1 (5 bases). In DNA, the CDR3 is TGTGCCAGCAGTGTATACGGGGGCACTGAAGCTTTCTTT. It encodes CASSVYGGTEAFF.